A single sample gave rise to the 7 T cell receptor beta chains below, sequenced in a study of blood T cell repertoires in COVID-19. Profiling relied on immunoSEQ multiplex PCR, and the TCRdb table lists in-frame clones only, not all of them. The repertoire holds more than 200,000 clones, approximately 90% seen once, with approximately 4.2% in the top ten. Sequenced sample: PBMCs or T cells enriched from blood (not recorded which). The source of these receptors is a woman aged 25 to 45 who had recovered from COVID-19.

V usage is TRBV28 and J usage is TRBJ1-1; the match to TRBD1 covers 8 bases. This CDR3 is built from 11 residues. J was trimmed by 11 bases and V by 7 bases; bases with no gene match: 6. Germline loops: CDR1 MDHEN, CDR2 SYDVKM. CDR3 protein: CASIQGVGAFF. The CDR3 nucleotides are TGTGCCAGCATACAGGGGGTTGGGGCTTTCTTT.

The chain employs TRBV19 and TRBJ1-3, with D unclear. Germline CDR1 is LNHDA and CDR2 is SQIVND (reference sequence). V lost 7 bases and J 4 bases, leaving 26 bases between the germline ends. CDR3 size: 18 residues. The CDR3 reads CASNNVGRLPLAGNTIYF. CDR3 coding DNA: TGTGCCAGTAATAATGTGGGCAGGCTACCTCTGGCGGGAAACACCATATATTTT.

The chain combines TRBV28 with TRBJ2-7; 7 bases line up with TRBD2. Germline assignment: CDR1 MDHEN and CDR2 SYDVKM. The CDR3 covers 15 residues. V lost 4 bases, J lost 1 base, and 7 bases stayed unmatched. The CDR3 loop reads CASSSQGAGSYEQYF. In DNA, the CDR3 is TGTGCCAGCAGTTCCCAGGGAGCGGGGTCCTACGAGCAGTACTTC.

The CDR3 coding sequence is TGCGCCAGCAGCTTGGGATCGGGGATCAACACTGAAGCTTTCTTT. Translation gives CASSLGSGINTEAFF. The chain recombines TRBV5-1 with TRBJ1-1; D unclear. The V end lost 0 bases, the J end lost 2 bases, and 11 bases lay between the germline ends. CDR3 length: 15 residues. Per germline, CDR1 SGHRS and CDR2 YFSETQ. Variable domain in full (rest from reference TRBV5-1 and TRBJ1-1): KAGVTQTPRYLIKTRGQQVTLSCSPISGHRSVSWYQQTPGQGLQFLFEYFSETQRNKGNFPGRFSGRQFSNSRSEMNVSTLELGDSALYLCASSLGSGINTEAFFGQGTRLTVV.

This chain connects TRBV18 to TRBJ2-7, with 11 bases lining up with TRBD1. The germline CDR1 and CDR2 sequences are KGHSH and LQKENI. This CDR3 spans 14 amino acids. V dropped 6 bases and J dropped 2; count of bases not matched to a gene: 3. CDR3 sequence (DNA): TGTGCCAGCTCCGGGACAGGGGGGACCTACGAGCAGTACTTC. Protein: CASSGTGGTYEQYF.

The chain uses TRBV11-3 and TRBJ2-1; 7 nucleotides match TRBD2. V lost 0 bases and J lost 7; bases outside the gene matches: 12. The germline V gene has CDR1 SGHNT and CDR2 YENEEA. This CDR3 comprises 17 residues. The CDR3 DNA reads TGTGCCAGCAGCTTAGAGGGCCGCGGGAGCTTCTGGAATGAGCAGTTCTTC. Amino acid sequence: CASSLEGRGSFWNEQFF.

A word on this clone: This CDR3 is also generated by other DNA sequences in the sample. The chain recombines TRBV11-2 with TRBJ1-1, with TRBD1 matching 8 bases. Trimming cost V 6 bases and J 3 bases; bases outside gene matches: 3. The CDR3 sequence is 13 residues long. In germline, CDR1 is SGHAT, CDR2 FQNNGV. CDR3 amino acids: CASSLDRDTEAFF. The CDR3 region has the DNA TGTGCCAGCAGTCTGGACAGGGACACTGAAGCTTTCTTT.